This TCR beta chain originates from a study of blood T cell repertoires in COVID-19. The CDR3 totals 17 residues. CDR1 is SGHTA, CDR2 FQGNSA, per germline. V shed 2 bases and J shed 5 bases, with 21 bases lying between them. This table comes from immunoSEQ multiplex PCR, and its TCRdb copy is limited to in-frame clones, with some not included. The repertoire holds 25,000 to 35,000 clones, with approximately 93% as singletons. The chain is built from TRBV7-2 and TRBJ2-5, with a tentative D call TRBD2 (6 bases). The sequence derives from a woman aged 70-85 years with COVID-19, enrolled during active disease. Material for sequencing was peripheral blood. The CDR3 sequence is CASSLMVSPSAAETQYF. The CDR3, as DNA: TGTGCCAGCAGCTTAATGGTTTCGCCTAGCGCGGCGGAGACCCAGTACTTC.